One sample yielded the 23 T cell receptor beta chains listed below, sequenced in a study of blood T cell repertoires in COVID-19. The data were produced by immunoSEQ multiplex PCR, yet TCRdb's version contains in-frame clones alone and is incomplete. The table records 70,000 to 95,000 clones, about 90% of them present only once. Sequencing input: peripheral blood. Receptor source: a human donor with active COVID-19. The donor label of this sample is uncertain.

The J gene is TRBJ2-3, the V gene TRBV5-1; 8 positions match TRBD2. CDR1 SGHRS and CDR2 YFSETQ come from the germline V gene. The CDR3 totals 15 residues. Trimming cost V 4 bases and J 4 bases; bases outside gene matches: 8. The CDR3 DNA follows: TGCGCCAGCAGCCTGAGCGGGGGTTTGCCAGATACGCAGTATTTT. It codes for CASSLSGGLPDTQYF.

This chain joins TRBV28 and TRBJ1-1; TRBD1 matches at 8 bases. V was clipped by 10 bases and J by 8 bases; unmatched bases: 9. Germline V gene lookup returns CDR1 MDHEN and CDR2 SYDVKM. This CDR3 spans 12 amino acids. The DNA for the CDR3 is TGTGCCACTTGGACAGGGAGCCAGGAAGCTTTCTTT. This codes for CATWTGSQEAFF.

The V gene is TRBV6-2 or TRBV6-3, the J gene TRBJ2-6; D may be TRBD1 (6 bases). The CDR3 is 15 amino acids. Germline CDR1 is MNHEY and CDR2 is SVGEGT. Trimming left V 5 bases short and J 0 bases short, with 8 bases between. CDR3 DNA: TGTGCCAGCAGTCCGACAGGCTCTGGGGCCAACGTCCTGACTTTC. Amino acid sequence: CASSPTGSGANVLTF.

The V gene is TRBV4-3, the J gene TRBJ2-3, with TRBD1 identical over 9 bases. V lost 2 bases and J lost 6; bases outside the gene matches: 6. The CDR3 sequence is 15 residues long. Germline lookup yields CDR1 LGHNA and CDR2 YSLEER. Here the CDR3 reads CASSQRGTGSDTQYF. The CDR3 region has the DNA TGCGCCAGCAGCCAAAGAGGGACAGGGTCGGATACGCAGTATTTT.

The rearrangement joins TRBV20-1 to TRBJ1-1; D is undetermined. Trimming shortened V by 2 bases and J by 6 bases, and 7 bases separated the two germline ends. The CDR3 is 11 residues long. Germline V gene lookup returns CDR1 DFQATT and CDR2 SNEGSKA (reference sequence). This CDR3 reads CSARSLPEAFF. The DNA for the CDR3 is TGCAGTGCTAGATCTCTCCCTGAAGCTTTCTTT.

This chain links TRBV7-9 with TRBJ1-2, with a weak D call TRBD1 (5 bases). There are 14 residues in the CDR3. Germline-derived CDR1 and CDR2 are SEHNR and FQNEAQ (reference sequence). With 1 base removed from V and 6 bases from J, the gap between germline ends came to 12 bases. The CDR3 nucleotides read TGTGCCAGCAGCTTAGATCGGGGGAGTGATGGCTACACCTTC. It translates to CASSLDRGSDGYTF.

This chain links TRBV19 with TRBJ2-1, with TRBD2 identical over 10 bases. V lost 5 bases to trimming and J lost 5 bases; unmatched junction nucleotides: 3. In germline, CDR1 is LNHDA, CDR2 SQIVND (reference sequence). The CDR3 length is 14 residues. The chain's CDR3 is CASSGTSGDNEQFF. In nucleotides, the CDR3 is TGTGCCAGTAGTGGTACTAGCGGGGACAATGAGCAGTTCTTC.

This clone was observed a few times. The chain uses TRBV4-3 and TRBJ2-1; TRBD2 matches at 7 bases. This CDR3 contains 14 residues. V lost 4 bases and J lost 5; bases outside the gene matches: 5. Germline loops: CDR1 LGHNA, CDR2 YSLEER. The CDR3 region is CASSPGLDDNEQFF. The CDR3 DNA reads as TGCGCCAGCAGCCCAGGACTAGATGACAATGAGCAGTTCTTC.

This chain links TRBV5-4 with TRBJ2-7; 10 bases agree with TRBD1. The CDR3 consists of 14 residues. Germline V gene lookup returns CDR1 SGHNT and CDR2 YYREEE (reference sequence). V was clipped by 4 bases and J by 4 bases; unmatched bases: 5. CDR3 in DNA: TGTGCCAGCAGCGTTGGACAGGGGGAATACGAGCAGTACTTC. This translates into CASSVGQGEYEQYF.

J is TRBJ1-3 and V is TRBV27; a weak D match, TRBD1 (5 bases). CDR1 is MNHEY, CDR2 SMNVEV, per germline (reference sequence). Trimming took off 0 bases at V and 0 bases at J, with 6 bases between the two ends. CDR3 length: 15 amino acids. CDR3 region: CASSLSGASGNTIYF. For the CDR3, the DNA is TGTGCCAGCAGTTTATCAGGGGCCTCTGGAAACACCATATATTTT.

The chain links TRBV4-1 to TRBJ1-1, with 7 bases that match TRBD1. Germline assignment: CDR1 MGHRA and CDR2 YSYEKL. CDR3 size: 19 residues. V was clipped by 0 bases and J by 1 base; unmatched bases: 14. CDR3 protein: CASSQEGWWTGWGNTEAFF. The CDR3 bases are TGCGCCAGCAGCCAAGAAGGGTGGTGGACAGGTTGGGGGAACACTGAAGCTTTCTTT.

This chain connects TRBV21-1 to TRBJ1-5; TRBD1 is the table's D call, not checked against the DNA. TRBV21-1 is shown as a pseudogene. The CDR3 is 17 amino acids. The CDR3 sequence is CASSTVQGWLGNQPQHF. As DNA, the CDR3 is TGTGCCAGCAGCACAGTACAGGGATGGCTTGGCAATCAGCCCCAGCATTTT.

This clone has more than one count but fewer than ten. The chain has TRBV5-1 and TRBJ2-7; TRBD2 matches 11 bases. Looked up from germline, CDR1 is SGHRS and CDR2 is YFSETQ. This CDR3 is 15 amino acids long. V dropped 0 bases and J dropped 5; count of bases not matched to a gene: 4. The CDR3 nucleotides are TGCGCCAGCAGCTTGGTTAGCGGGGGGGCTGACGAGCAGTACTTC. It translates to CASSLVSGGADEQYF.

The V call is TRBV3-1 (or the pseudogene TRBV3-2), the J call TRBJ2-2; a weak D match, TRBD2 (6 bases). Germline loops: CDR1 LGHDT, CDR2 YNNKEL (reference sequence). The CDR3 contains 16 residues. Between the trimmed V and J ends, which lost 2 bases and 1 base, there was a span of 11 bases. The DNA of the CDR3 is TGTGCCAGCAGCCAAAGAGCGCGGGGGAACACCGGGGAGCTGTTTTTT. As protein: CASSQRARGNTGELFF.

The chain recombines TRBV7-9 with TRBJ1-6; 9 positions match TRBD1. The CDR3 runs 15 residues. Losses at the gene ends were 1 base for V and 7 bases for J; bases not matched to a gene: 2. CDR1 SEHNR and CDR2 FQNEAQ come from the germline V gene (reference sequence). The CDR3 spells CASSLGGTGNSPLHF. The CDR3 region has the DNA TGTGCCAGCAGCTTAGGTGGGACAGGGAATTCACCCCTCCACTTT. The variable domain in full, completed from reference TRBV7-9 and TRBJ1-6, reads DTGVSQNPRHKITKRGQNVTFRCDPISEHNRLYWYRQTLGQGPEFLTYFQNEAQLEKSRLLSDRFSAERPKGSFSTLEIQRTEQGDSAMYLCASSLGGTGNSPLHFGNGTRLTVT.

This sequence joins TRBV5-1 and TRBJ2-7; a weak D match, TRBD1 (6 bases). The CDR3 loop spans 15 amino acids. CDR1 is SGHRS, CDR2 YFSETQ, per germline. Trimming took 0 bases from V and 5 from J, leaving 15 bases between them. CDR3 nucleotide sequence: TGCGCCAGCAGCTTGGCTGCAGGGGCCCCGAACGAGCAGTACTTC. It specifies CASSLAAGAPNEQYF.

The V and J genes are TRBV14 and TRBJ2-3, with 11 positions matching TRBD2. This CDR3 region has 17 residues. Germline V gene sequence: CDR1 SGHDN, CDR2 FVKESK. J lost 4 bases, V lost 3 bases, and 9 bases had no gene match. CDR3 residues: CASSQWLAGGSPDTQYF. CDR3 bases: TGTGCCAGCAGCCAGTGGCTAGCGGGGGGAAGTCCAGATACGCAGTATTTT. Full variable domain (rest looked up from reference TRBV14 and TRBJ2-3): EAGVTQFPSHSVIEKGQTVTLRCDPISGHDNLYWYRRVMGKEIKFLLHFVKESKQDESGMPNNRFLAERTGGTYSTLKVQPAELEDSGVYFCASSQWLAGGSPDTQYFGPGTRLTVL.

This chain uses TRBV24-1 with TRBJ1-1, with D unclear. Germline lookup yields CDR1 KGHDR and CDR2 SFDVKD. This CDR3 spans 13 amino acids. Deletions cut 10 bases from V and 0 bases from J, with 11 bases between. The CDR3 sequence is CATAGAMNTEAFF. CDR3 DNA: TGTGCCACGGCAGGTGCCATGAACACTGAAGCTTTCTTT.

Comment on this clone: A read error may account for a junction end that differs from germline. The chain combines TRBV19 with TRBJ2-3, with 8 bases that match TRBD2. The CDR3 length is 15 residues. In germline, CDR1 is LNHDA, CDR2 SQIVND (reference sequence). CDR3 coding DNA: TGTGCCAGTAGCCCAACTCACCCCGGGGGGGCCGCTCCTAATTTT. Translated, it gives CASSPTHPGGAAPNF.

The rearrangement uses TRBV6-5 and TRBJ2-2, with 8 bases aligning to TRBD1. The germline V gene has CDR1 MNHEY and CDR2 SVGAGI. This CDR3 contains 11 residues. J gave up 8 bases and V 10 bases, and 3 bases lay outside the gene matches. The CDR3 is CAIRGRGELFF. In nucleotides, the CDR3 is TGTGCCATCAGGGGGCGGGGGGAGCTGTTTTTT.

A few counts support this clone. The CDR3 loop reads CATSSPGQKTPQHF. The CDR3 DNA reads as TGTGCCACCAGCAGTCCCGGACAGAAAACGCCCCAGCATTTT. The rearrangement uses TRBV15 and TRBJ1-5; weak D call: TRBD1 (6 bases). The CDR3 has 14 amino acids. The germline CDR1 and CDR2 sequences are LNHNV and YYDKDF (reference sequence). Trimming pared 3 bases from V and 9 bases from J, leaving 15 bases between.

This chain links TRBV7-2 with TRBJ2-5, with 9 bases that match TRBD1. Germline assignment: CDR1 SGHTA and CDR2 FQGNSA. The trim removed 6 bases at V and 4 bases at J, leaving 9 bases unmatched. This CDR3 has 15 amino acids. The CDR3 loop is CASRTGTGRGETQYF. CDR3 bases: TGTGCCAGCAGAACCGGGACAGGGAGGGGAGAGACCCAGTACTTC.

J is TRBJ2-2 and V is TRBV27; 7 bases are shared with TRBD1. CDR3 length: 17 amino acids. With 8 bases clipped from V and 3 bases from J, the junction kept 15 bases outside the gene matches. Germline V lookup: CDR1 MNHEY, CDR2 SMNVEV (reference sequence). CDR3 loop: CASLKFSGQAYTGELFF. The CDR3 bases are TGTGCCAGCCTGAAATTCTCTGGACAGGCATACACCGGGGAGCTGTTTTTT.